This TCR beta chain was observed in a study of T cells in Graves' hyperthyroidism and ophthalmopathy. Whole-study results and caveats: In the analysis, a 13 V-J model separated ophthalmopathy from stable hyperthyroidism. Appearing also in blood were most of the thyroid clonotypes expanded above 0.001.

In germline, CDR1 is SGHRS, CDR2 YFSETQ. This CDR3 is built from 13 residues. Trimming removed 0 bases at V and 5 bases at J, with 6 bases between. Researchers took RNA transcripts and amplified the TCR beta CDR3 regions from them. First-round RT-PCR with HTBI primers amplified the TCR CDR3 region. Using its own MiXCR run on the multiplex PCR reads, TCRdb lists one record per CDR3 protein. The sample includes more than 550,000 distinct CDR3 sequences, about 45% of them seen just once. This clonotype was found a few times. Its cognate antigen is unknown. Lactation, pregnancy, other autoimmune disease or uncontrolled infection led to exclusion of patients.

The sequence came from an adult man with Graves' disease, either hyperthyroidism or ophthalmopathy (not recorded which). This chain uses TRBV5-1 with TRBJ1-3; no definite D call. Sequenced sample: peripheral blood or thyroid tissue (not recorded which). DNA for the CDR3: TGCGCCAGCAGCTTGGGTAACCGAAACACCATATATTTT. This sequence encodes CASSLGNRNTIYF.